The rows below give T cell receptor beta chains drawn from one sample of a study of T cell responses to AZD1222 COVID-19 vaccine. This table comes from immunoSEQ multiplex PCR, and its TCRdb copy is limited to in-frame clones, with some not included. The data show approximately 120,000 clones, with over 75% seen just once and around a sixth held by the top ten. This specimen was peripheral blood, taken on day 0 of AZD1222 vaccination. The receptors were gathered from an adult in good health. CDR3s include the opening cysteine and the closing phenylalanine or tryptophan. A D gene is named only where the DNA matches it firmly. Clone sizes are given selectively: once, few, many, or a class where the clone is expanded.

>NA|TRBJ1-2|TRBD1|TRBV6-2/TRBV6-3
CASSYGRGRTYGYTF
TGTGCCAGCAGTTACGGCAGGGGGCGTACCTATGGCTACACCTTC
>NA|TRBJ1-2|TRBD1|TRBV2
CASSARTGERYYGYTF
TGTGCCAGCAGCGCCCGGACAGGGGAGAGGTACTATGGCTACACCTTC
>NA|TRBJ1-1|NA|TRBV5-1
CASSLTGKEGTEAFF
TGCGCCAGCAGCTTGACAGGGAAGGAGGGCACTGAAGCTTTCTTT
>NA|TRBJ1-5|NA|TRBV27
CASSLSGTIDQPQHF
TGTGCCAGCAGTTTATCGGGGACCATTGATCAGCCCCAGCATTTT
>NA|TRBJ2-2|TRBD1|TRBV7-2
CASSLALPGGGYTGELFF
TGTGCCAGCAGCTTAGCCCTTCCAGGGGGCGGCTACACCGGGGAGCTGTTTTTT
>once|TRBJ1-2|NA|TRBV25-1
CASSDLGGYTF
TGTGCCAGCAGTGATCTCGGTGGCTACACCTTC
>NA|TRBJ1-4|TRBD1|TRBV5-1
CASSSRTGGSANEKLFF
TGCGCCAGCAGCTCAAGGACAGGGGGCTCGGCTAATGAAAAACTGTTTTTT
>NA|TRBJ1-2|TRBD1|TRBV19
CASSYAGGVYGYTF
TGTGCCAGTAGTTATGCAGGGGGCGTCTATGGCTACACCTTC
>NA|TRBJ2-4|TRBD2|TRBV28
CASGLAGVNIQYF
TGTGCCAGCGGTCTAGCGGGGGTTAACATTCAGTACTTC
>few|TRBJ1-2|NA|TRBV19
CASSGTDLYGYTF
TGTGCCAGTAGTGGGACCGACCTCTATGGCTACACCTTC
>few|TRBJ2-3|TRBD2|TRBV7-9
CASSLDSGGTDTQYF
TGTGCCAGCAGCTTAGACAGCGGGGGGACAGATACGCAGTATTTT
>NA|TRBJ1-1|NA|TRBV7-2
CASSPYTGWNTEAFF
TGTGCCAGCAGCCCCTACACAGGCTGGAACACTGAAGCTTTCTTT
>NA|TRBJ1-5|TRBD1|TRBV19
CASRTTGRGVGQPQHF
TGTGCCAGTAGAACGACAGGGAGGGGGGTTGGTCAGCCCCAGCATTTT
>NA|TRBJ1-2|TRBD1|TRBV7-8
CASSLAGTGGLYGYTF
TGTGCCAGCAGCTTAGCTGGGACAGGGGGCCTCTATGGCTACACCTTC
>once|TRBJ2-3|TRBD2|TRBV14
CASSPLTSQTSGTDTQYF
TGTGCCAGCAGCCCCCTAACGTCGCAGACTAGCGGCACAGATACGCAGTATTTT
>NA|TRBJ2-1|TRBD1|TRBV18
CASSPTDRVAYNEQFF
TGTGCCAGCTCACCGACCGACAGGGTGGCCTACAATGAGCAGTTCTTC
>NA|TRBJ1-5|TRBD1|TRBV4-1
CASSQEEAGGGNQPQHF
TGCGCCAGCAGCCAAGAGGAGGCAGGGGGGGGCAATCAGCCCCAGCATTTT
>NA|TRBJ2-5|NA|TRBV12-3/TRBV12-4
CASSLKETQYF
TGTGCCAGCAGTTTAAAGGAGACCCAGTACTTC
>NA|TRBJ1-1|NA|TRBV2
CASNRGPMNTEAFF
TGTGCCAGCAACCGGGGTCCGATGAACACTGAAGCTTTCTTT
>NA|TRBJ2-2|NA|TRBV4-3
CASSGWGSTNTGELFF
TGCGCCAGCAGCGGTTGGGGGTCTACGAACACCGGGGAGCTGTTTTTT
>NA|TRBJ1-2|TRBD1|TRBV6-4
CASSRDRGFGGYTF
TGTGCCAGCAGTCGGGACAGGGGCTTTGGGGGCTACACCTTC
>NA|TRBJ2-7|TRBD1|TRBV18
CASSPRGQGAVEQYF
TGTGCCAGCTCGCCGAGGGGACAGGGGGCAGTCGAGCAGTACTTC
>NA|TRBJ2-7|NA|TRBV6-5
CASSSGERQYF
TGTGCCAGCAGTTCGGGGGAACGGCAGTACTTC
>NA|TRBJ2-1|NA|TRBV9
CASSVDPGAPSYNEQFF
TGTGCCAGCAGCGTAGACCCAGGGGCCCCCTCCTACAATGAGCAGTTCTTC
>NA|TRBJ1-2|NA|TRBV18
CASSPLGQWPVGNYGYTF
TGTGCCAGCTCACCTCTAGGACAATGGCCCGTGGGGAACTATGGCTACACCTTC
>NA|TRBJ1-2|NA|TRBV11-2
CASSLGPGGGYTF
TGTGCCAGCAGCTTAGGCCCTGGGGGCGGCTACACCTTC
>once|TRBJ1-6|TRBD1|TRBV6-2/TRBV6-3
CASSPGTGGYNSPLHF
TGTGCCAGCAGTCCCGGGACAGGGGGCTATAATTCACCCCTCCACTTT
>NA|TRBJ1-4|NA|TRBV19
CASSTTGWGDEKLFF
TGTGCCAGTAGTACTACAGGGTGGGGAGATGAAAAACTGTTTTTT
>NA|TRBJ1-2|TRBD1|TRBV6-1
CASSVGQGAYGYTF
TGTGCCAGCAGTGTCGGACAGGGGGCTTATGGCTACACCTTC